This T cell receptor (beta chain) appears in the sequencing data of a study of T cells in Graves' hyperthyroidism and ophthalmopathy. Uncontrolled infection, other autoimmune disease, pregnancy or lactation disqualified patients from enrolment. The V gene's germline CDR1 is LGHDT and CDR2 YNNKEL (reference sequence). This CDR3 contains 15 residues. After removal of 4 bases from V and 3 bases from J, the junction contained 2 bases not matched to a gene. This clonotype appeared many times. Amplification targeted TCR beta CDR3 regions from RNA transcripts. Researchers ran a first-round RT-PCR on the TCR CDR3 using the HTBI primer set. TCRdb reanalysed the multiplex PCR reads using MiXCR and keeps one entry per CDR3 protein. The profile shows more than 550,000 distinct CDR3 sequences, about 17% of them singletons.

This chain links TRBV3-1 with TRBJ2-5; 13 nucleotides align to TRBD2. The sample comprised blood. This receptor was taken from a woman in her 50s with Graves' hyperthyroidism that later progressed to Graves' ophthalmopathy. The DNA of the CDR3 is TGTGCCAGCAGCCGGACTAGCGGGGGAGAAGAGACCCAGTACTTC. Translated: CASSRTSGGEETQYF.